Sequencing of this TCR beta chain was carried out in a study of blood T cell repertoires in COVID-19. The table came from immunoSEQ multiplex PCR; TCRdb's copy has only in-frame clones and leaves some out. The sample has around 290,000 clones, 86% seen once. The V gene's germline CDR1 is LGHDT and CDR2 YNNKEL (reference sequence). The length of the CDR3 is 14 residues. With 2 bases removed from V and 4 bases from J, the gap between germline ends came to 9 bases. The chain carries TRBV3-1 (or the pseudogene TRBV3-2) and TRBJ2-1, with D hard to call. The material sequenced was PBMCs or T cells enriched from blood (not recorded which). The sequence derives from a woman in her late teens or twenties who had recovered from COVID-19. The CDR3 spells CASSQTERYNEQFF. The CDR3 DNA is TGTGCCAGCAGCCAAACTGAGCGTTACAATGAGCAGTTCTTC.